A single sample is the source of the 28 T cell receptor beta chains below, sequenced in a study of blood T cell repertoires in COVID-19. Using immunoSEQ multiplex PCR, the repertoire was profiled, and TCRdb retains in-frame clones only, with some absent. Of 280,000 or so clones listed, 70% to 90% were seen once; the top ten hold around 2.1%. The sample consisted of PBMCs or T cells enriched from blood (not recorded which). These receptors all come from a man aged 25 to 40 who had recovered from COVID-19.

The chain is built from TRBV5-6 and TRBJ1-1; D gene uncertain. V lost 0 bases and J 2 bases, leaving 5 bases between the germline ends. The V gene's germline CDR1 is SGHDT and CDR2 YYEEEE. This CDR3 is 13 amino acids long. The chain's CDR3 is CASSLVVNTEAFF. For the CDR3, the DNA is TGTGCCAGCAGCTTGGTAGTTAACACTGAAGCTTTCTTT.

The chain uses TRBV6-4 and TRBJ1-1, with unresolved D. The germline gives CDR1 MRHNA, CDR2 SNTAGT. The CDR3 is made up of 13 amino acids. The V end lost 3 bases, the J end lost 7 bases, and 12 bases lay between the germline ends. The CDR3 protein is CASSDSLGDEAFF. The CDR3 DNA is TGTGCCAGCAGTGATTCGCTGGGCGATGAAGCTTTCTTT.

The chain carries TRBV27 and TRBJ1-6, with TRBD1 as a possible D gene (6 bases). Germline V CDR1 and CDR2: MNHEY, SMNVEV (reference sequence). With 1 base removed from V and 8 bases from J, the gap between germline ends came to 12 bases. The CDR3 extends over 15 amino acids. The CDR3 loop reads CASSLYDRPHSPLHF. The DNA of the CDR3 is TGTGCCAGCAGTTTATACGACAGGCCGCATTCACCCCTCCACTTT.

The rearrangement links TRBV13 to TRBJ2-3, with 7 bases lining up with TRBD1. The J segment lost 9 bases and the V segment lost 5 bases, leaving 8 bases of the junction unmatched. This CDR3 region has 13 residues. The germline CDR1 and CDR2 sequences are PRHDT and FYEKMQ (reference sequence). Here the CDR3 reads CASSKTGIFTQYF. The DNA for the CDR3 is TGTGCCAGCAGCAAGACAGGGATTTTCACGCAGTATTTT. Variable domain in full (rest from reference TRBV13 and TRBJ2-3): AAGVIQSPRHLIKEKRETATLKCYPIPRHDTVYWYQQGPGQDPQFLISFYEKMQSDKGSIPDRFSAQQFSDYHSELNMSSLELGDSALYFCASSKTGIFTQYFGPGTRLTVL.

The chain links TRBV7-2 to TRBJ1-1; TRBD1 matches 8 bases. J gave up 1 base and V 1 base, and 5 bases lay outside the gene matches. The CDR3 is 16 residues long. Germline loops: CDR1 SGHTA, CDR2 FQGNSA. The CDR3 loop reads CASSLVRTGKNTEAFF. CDR3 bases: TGTGCCAGCAGCTTAGTCCGGACAGGGAAGAACACTGAAGCTTTCTTT.

The chain couples TRBV7-9 to TRBJ1-5, with a tentative D call TRBD1 (5 bases). The CDR3 is made up of 15 amino acids. From germline, CDR1 is SEHNR and CDR2 FQNEAQ (reference sequence). V was cut by 5 bases and J by 4 bases, with 15 bases left in between. The CDR3 DNA follows: TGTGCCAGCAGCCCAAGTGACAGATATAATCAGCCCCAGCATTTT. Translating it yields CASSPSDRYNQPQHF.

The chain carries TRBV7-2 and TRBJ2-5, with a possible D match to TRBD2 (5 bases). CDR1 and CDR2 from the germline V gene are SGHTA and FQGNSA. This CDR3 is 15 amino acids long. Trimming removed 5 bases from V and 0 bases from J, with 13 bases in between. CDR3 residues: CASSPTNQYQETQYF. The DNA for the CDR3 is TGTGCCAGCAGCCCGACTAACCAGTACCAAGAGACCCAGTACTTC.

This clone turned up a few times. The chain is built from TRBV7-9 and TRBJ1-2, with 7 bases aligning to TRBD1. Unmatched junction bases numbered 10, after V lost 5 bases and J lost 4 bases. CDR1 is SEHNR and CDR2 is FQNEAQ in the germline V gene (reference sequence). This CDR3 region has 15 residues. CDR3 DNA: TGTGCCAGCAGCAAAGTAGGGACAGACCCCTATGGCTACACCTTC. Translated: CASSKVGTDPYGYTF.

This chain uses TRBV4-2 with TRBJ1-2; perhaps TRBD1 as D (6 bases). The CDR3 length is 16 residues. V lost 0 bases and J 4 bases, leaving 15 bases between the germline ends. Per the germline V gene, CDR1 is LGHNA and CDR2 is YNFKEQ. This CDR3 is CASSQDRPTGLYGYTF. For the CDR3, the DNA is TGTGCCAGCAGCCAAGACCGCCCCACAGGGCTCTATGGCTACACCTTC.

The rearrangement joins TRBV18 to TRBJ1-2, with TRBD1 identical over 8 bases. This CDR3 spans 17 amino acids. The V gene's germline CDR1 is KGHSH and CDR2 LQKENI. The ends lost 6 bases at V and 8 bases at J; junction bases unmatched: 20. CDR3 in amino acids: CASSPNTGGTGGGGYTF. For the CDR3, the DNA is TGTGCCAGCTCCCCGAATACCGGCGGGACAGGTGGCGGCGGCTACACCTTC.

The chain is built from TRBV2 and TRBJ2-6, with TRBD1 identical over 10 bases. CDR3 length equals 16 residues. Per the germline V gene, CDR1 is SNHLY and CDR2 is FYNNEI. V gave up 4 bases and J gave up 7 bases; unmatched junction bases: 7. The DNA for the CDR3 is TGTGCCAGCAGTGGAGACCGGGACAGGGGAGCCAACGTCCTGACTTTC. Encoded protein: CASSGDRDRGANVLTF.

This chain connects TRBV2 to TRBJ1-1, with 9 bases that match TRBD1. The J segment lost 2 bases and the V segment lost 7 bases, leaving 8 bases of the junction unmatched. Germline assignment: CDR1 SNHLY and CDR2 FYNNEI. CDR3 length: 15 amino acids. The CDR3 loop reads CASTMGQGLNTEAFF. The CDR3 DNA reads TGTGCCAGCACCATGGGACAGGGTTTAAACACTGAAGCTTTCTTT.

This clone was seen just once. The J gene is TRBJ2-4, the V gene TRBV7-9; 12 bases match TRBD1. This CDR3 contains 17 residues. Germline V gives CDR1 SEHNR, CDR2 FQNEAQ (reference sequence). With V trimmed by 1 base and J by 8 bases, 9 bases remained unmatched. The CDR3 is CASSLGEGDRGQDIQYF. The CDR3 DNA is TGTGCCAGCAGCTTAGGAGAGGGGGACAGGGGGCAAGACATTCAGTACTTC.

This chain joins TRBV5-8 and TRBJ2-3; 8 bases line up with TRBD1. This CDR3 spans 14 amino acids. J lost 5 bases, V lost 2 bases, and 4 bases had no gene match. Germline loops: CDR1 SGHTS, CDR2 YDEGEE. The CDR3 is CASSFRTGQDTQYF. CDR3 DNA: TGTGCCAGCAGCTTCCGGACAGGGCAAGATACGCAGTATTTT.

This clone is a singleton in its sample. This rearrangement joins TRBV2 to TRBJ1-2, with TRBD1 matching over 10 bases. The germline gives CDR1 SNHLY, CDR2 FYNNEI. This CDR3 is built from 14 residues. V lost 3 bases and J lost 7; bases outside the gene matches: 5. The CDR3 DNA follows: TGTGCCAGCAGTGACGAGACAGGGGGCGTTGGCTACACCTTC. This translates into CASSDETGGVGYTF.

CDR3 nucleotides: TGTGCCAGCAGCTTGGACCGAGGACAAAATATGAACACTGAAGCTTTCTTT. This codes for CASSLDRGQNMNTEAFF. The chain combines TRBV5-6 with TRBJ1-1, with a possible D match to TRBD1 (5 bases). V was cut by 0 bases and J by 0 bases, with 15 bases left in between. The germline V gene has CDR1 SGHDT and CDR2 YYEEEE. The CDR3 covers 17 residues.

The chain combines TRBV6-6 with TRBJ2-2, with 7 bases matching TRBD1. Germline loops: CDR1 MNHNY, CDR2 SVGAGI (reference sequence). After removal of 10 bases from V and 6 bases from J, the junction contained 5 bases not matched to a gene. The length of the CDR3 is 12 residues. The CDR3 reads CATPTGAGELFF. The DNA of the CDR3 is TGTGCCACCCCTACAGGGGCCGGGGAGCTGTTTTTT.

The chain carries TRBV5-1 and TRBJ2-3, with 15 bases aligning to TRBD2. Losses at the gene ends were 3 bases for V and 8 bases for J; bases not matched to a gene: 10. CDR3 length equals 17 residues. Germline V gene data show CDR1 as SGHRS and CDR2 as YFSETQ. The CDR3 here is CASSWEGTSGGIATQYF. In DNA, the CDR3 is TGCGCCAGCAGCTGGGAGGGGACTAGCGGGGGGATAGCTACGCAGTATTTT.

This clone appeared a single time. The rearrangement joins TRBV2 to TRBJ1-6; D is uncertain. The CDR3 has 14 residues. Trimming stripped 6 bases from V and 4 bases from J, with 10 bases between. Germline CDR1 SNHLY, CDR2 FYNNEI. The CDR3, as DNA: TGTGCCAGCAGGGGAGCGGGGTATAATTCACCCCTCCACTTT. Its protein product is CASRGAGYNSPLHF.

The chain carries TRBV6-1 and TRBJ2-7; D may be TRBD1 (6 bases). Trimming stripped 4 bases from V and 3 bases from J, with 16 bases between. From germline, CDR1 is MNHNS and CDR2 SASEGT. CDR3 length equals 15 residues. CDR3 sequence: CASSGSGQRGYEQYF. The CDR3 DNA sequence: TGTGCCAGCAGTGGATCGGGACAACGAGGCTACGAGCAGTACTTC.

The chain combines TRBV19 with TRBJ2-1; perhaps TRBD2 as D (6 bases). Germline CDR1 is LNHDA and CDR2 is SQIVND (reference sequence). V dropped 4 bases and J dropped 5 bases, with 12 bases sitting between them. The CDR3 sequence is 14 residues long. CDR3 DNA: TGTGCCAGTAGTAGCCGGGACTCAGACAATGAGCAGTTCTTC. Encoded protein: CASSSRDSDNEQFF. Full variable domain (rest looked up from reference TRBV19 and TRBJ2-1): DGGITQSPKYLFRKEGQNVTLSCEQNLNHDAMYWYRQDPGQGLRLIYYSQIVNDFQKGDIAEGYSVSREKKESFPLTVTSAQKNPTAFYLCASSSRDSDNEQFFGPGTRLTVL.

This clone was detected once. The chain recombines TRBV5-1 with TRBJ1-1; the D is unclear. The length of the CDR3 is 13 residues. Per germline, CDR1 SGHRS and CDR2 YFSETQ. V lost 4 bases, J lost 1 base, and 8 bases lay in between. DNA for the CDR3: TGCGCCAGCAGCAGAGGGAGGAACACTGAAGCTTTCTTT. It codes for CASSRGRNTEAFF.

This rearrangement joins TRBV2 to TRBJ2-5; 14 bases are shared with TRBD2. J gave up 4 bases and V 5 bases, and 6 bases lay outside the gene matches. From germline, CDR1 is SNHLY and CDR2 FYNNEI. The CDR3 spans 16 residues. The CDR3 spells CASSPGLAGVGETQYF. CDR3 in DNA: TGTGCCAGCAGTCCGGGACTAGCGGGGGTTGGAGAGACCCAGTACTTC.

This chain connects TRBV5-5 to TRBJ1-1, with D perhaps matching TRBD1 (6 bases). V was pared by 4 bases and J by 10 bases, with 14 bases between. The CDR3 is made up of 12 amino acids. Germline values: CDR1 SGHKS, CDR2 YYEKEE (reference sequence). In DNA, the CDR3 is TGTGCCAGCAGCCCGGCAGGGGTGGCAGCTTTCTTT. It yields the protein CASSPAGVAAFF.

The V and J genes are TRBV24-1 and TRBJ2-1; D may be TRBD1 (6 bases). The CDR3 length is 17 residues. V dropped 3 bases and J dropped 0 bases, with 14 bases sitting between them. Germline-derived CDR1 and CDR2 are KGHDR and SFDVKD. CDR3: CATSDRAGVASYNEQFF. CDR3 in DNA: TGTGCCACCAGTGATCGTGCAGGGGTAGCCTCCTACAATGAGCAGTTCTTC.

The J gene is TRBJ1-1, the V gene TRBV9; the D gene is possibly TRBD1 (6 bases). Germline loops: CDR1 SGDLS, CDR2 YYNGEE. V dropped 0 bases and J dropped 6 bases, with 18 bases sitting between them. The CDR3 is 16 amino acids. CDR3 sequence (DNA): TGTGCCAGCAGCGTAGTTCAGCAAGGGGGTTCGCCTGAAGCTTTCTTT. It specifies CASSVVQQGGSPEAFF.

On this clone itself: This sample also contains other DNA sequences that code for the same CDR3. The rearrangement uses TRBV7-2 and TRBJ2-7; the D gene is possibly TRBD1 (7 bases). Trimming shortened V by 5 bases and J by 1 base, and 12 bases separated the two germline ends. CDR3 size: 14 residues. CDR1 and CDR2 from the germline V gene are SGHTA and FQGNSA. Here the CDR3 reads CASSLAGGSYEQYF. CDR3 nucleotide sequence: TGTGCCAGCAGCCTCGCAGGGGGGTCCTACGAGCAGTACTTC. The full variable domain, with the rest looked up from reference TRBV7-2 and TRBJ2-7, is GAGVSQSPSNKVTEKGKDVELRCDPISGHTALYWYRQSLGQGLEFLIYFQGNSAPDKSGLPSDRFSAERTGGSVSTLTIQRTQQEDSAVYLCASSLAGGSYEQYFGPGTRLTVT.

The chain couples TRBV19 to TRBJ1-2; unclear D gene. CDR1 is LNHDA, CDR2 SQIVND, per germline (reference sequence). Trimming removed 5 bases at V and 8 bases at J, with 15 bases between. The CDR3 is made up of 13 amino acids. The CDR3 is CASSGINSRGYTF. CDR3 nucleotide sequence: TGTGCCAGTAGTGGAATCAACAGTCGGGGCTACACCTTC.